This is a list of T cell receptor beta chains from one sample in a study of T cell changes during pregnancy in multiple sclerosis. Sequencing was performed with immunoSEQ multiplex PCR; in TCRdb, only in-frame clones are kept and a portion is missing. The sample holds tens of thousands of clones, 90% to 95% seen once. The starting material was peripheral blood, obtained before pregnancy. These receptors came from a female donor with multiple sclerosis, enrolled in a pregnancy study. Both conserved end residues are part of each CDR3.

TRBV5-8	TRBJ1-1	CARRGNLRDTEAFF
TRBV10-3	TRBJ1-1	CAISESTGAGTEAFF
TRBV9	TRBJ1-3	CASSGPGTGGEEAGNTIYF
TRBV5-4	TRBJ1-1	CASSAKTGTEAFF
TRBV29-1	TRBJ2-3	CSVDNSGASTDTQYF
TRBV6-1	TRBJ2-7	CASSEVWARGPHF
TRBV30	TRBJ1-5	CAWTGGGNQPQHF
TRBV6-5	TRBJ1-1	CASRRDRRLTEAFF
TRBV4-1	TRBJ1-1	CASSQGQGNTEAFF
TRBV27	TRBJ2-7	CASSFDLAGAYSYEQYF
TRBV18	TRBJ1-1	CASSPQQNTEAFF
TRBV27	TRBJ1-2	CASSPPGGRGYTF
TRBV6-1	TRBJ2-5	CASSERETQYF
TRBV7-9	TRBJ1-1	CASSPQGNTEAFF